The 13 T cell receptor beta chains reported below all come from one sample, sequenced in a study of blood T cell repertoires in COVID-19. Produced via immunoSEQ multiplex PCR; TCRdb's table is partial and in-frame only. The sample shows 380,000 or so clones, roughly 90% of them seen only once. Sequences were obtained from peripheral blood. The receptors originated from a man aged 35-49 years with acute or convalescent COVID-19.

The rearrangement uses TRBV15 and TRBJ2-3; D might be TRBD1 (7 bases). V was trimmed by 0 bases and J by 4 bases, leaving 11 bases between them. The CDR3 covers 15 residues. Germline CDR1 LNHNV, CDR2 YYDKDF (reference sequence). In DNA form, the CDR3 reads TGTGCCACCAGCAGAGATGCCAGGGGGGCAGATACGCAGTATTTT. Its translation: CATSRDARGADTQYF. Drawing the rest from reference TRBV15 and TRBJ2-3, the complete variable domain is DAMVIQNPRYQVTQFGKPVTLSCSQTLNHNVMYWYQQKSSQAPKLLFHYYDKDFNNEADTPDNFQSRRPNTSFCFLDIRSPGLGDTAMYLCATSRDARGADTQYFGPGTRLTVL.

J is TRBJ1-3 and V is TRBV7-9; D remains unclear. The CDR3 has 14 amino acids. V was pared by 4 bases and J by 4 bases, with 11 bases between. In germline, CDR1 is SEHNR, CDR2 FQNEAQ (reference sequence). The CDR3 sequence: CASSYRTEGNTIYF. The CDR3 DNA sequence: TGTGCCAGCAGCTACCGGACTGAAGGAAACACCATATATTTT.

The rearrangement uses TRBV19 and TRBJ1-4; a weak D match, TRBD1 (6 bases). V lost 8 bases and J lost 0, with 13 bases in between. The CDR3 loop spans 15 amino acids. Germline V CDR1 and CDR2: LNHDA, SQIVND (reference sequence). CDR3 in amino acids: CASGERTATNEKLFF. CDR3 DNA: TGTGCCAGTGGAGAACGGACAGCAACTAATGAAAAACTGTTTTTT. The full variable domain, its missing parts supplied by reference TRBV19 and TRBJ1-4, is DGGITQSPKYLFRKEGQNVTLSCEQNLNHDAMYWYRQDPGQGLRLIYYSQIVNDFQKGDIAEGYSVSREKKESFPLTVTSAQKNPTAFYLCASGERTATNEKLFFGSGTQLSVL.

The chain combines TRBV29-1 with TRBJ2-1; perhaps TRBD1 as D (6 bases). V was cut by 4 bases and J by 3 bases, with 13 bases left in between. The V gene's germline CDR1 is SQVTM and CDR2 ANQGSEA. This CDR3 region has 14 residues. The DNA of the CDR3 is TGCAGCGTTGTAGGGGGAATGGACTACAATGAGCAGTTCTTC. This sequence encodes CSVVGGMDYNEQFF.

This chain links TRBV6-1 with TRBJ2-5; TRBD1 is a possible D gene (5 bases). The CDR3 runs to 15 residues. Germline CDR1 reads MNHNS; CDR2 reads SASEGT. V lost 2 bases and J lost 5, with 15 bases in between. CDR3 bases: TGTGCCAGCAGTGAACAGGGTACCCCAGGGGAGACCCAGTACTTC. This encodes CASSEQGTPGETQYF.

CDR3 sequence reads: CASSGDGTPGQPQHF. DNA of the CDR3: TGTGCCAGCAGCGGTGACGGGACTCCTGGGCAGCCCCAGCATTTT. The V call is TRBV9, the J call TRBJ1-5, with a tentative D call TRBD1 (5 bases). The V gene's germline CDR1 is SGDLS and CDR2 YYNGEE. Trimming removed 3 bases at V and 7 bases at J, with 17 bases between. The CDR3 contains 15 residues. The complete variable domain, with remaining parts taken from reference TRBV9 and TRBJ1-5, reads DSGVTQTPKHLITATGQRVTLRCSPRSGDLSVYWYQQSLDQGLQFLIQYYNGEERAKGNILERFSAQQFPDLHSELNLSSLELGDSALYFCASSGDGTPGQPQHFGDGTRLSIL.

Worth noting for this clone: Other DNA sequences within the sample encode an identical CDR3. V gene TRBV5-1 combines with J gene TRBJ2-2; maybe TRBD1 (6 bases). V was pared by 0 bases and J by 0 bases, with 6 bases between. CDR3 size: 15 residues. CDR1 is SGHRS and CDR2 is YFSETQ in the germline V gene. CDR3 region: CASSLGTANTGELFF. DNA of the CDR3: TGCGCCAGCAGCTTGGGGACAGCGAACACCGGGGAGCTGTTTTTT.

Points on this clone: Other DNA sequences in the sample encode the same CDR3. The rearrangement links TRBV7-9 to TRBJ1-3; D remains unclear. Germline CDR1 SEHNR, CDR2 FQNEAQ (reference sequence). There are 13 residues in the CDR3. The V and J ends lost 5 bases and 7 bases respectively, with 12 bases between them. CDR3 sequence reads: CASSPRRGNTIYF. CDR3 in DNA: TGTGCCAGCAGCCCCCGTCGCGGGAACACCATATATTTT.

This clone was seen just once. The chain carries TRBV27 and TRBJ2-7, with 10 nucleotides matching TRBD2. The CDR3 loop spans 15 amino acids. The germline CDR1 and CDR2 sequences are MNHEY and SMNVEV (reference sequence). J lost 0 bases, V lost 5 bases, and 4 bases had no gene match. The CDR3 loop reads CASSGWTSGSYEQYF. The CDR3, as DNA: TGTGCCAGCAGTGGCTGGACTAGCGGCTCCTACGAGCAGTACTTC.

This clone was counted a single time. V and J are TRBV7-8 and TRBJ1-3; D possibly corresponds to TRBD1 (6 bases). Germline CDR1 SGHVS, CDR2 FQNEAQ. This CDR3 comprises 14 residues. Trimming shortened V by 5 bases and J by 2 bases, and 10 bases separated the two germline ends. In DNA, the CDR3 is TGTGCCAGCAGCGCAGACAGGACTGGAAACACCATATATTTT. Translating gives CASSADRTGNTIYF.

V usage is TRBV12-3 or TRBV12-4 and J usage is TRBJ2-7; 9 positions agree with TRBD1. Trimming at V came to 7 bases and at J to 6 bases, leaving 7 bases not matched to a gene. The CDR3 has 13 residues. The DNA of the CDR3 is TGTGCCAGCAAACTACAGGGGGCATCCGAGCAGTACTTC. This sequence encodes CASKLQGASEQYF.

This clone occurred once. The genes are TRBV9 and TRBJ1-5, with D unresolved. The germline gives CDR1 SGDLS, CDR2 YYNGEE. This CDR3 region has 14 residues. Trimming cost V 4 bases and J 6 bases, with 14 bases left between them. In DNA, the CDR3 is TGTGCCAGCAGCCCCGCGGGAATTAGTCAGCCCCAGCATTTT. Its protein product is CASSPAGISQPQHF. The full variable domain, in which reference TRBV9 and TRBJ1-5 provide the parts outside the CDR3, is DSGVTQTPKHLITATGQRVTLRCSPRSGDLSVYWYQQSLDQGLQFLIQYYNGEERAKGNILERFSAQQFPDLHSELNLSSLELGDSALYFCASSPAGISQPQHFGDGTRLSIL.

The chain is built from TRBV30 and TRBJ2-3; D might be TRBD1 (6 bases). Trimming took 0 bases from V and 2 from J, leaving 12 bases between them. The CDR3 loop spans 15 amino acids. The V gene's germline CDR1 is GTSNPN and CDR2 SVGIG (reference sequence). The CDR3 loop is CAWSVWGRHTDTQYF. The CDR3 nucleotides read TGTGCCTGGAGTGTATGGGGGCGACACACAGATACGCAGTATTTT.